The 28 T cell receptor beta chains below come from one sample, sequenced in a study of blood T cell repertoires in COVID-19. The protocol was immunoSEQ multiplex PCR, while the TCRdb copy is restricted to in-frame clones and leaves out a portion. The sample has approximately 34,000 clones; 90% to 95% are singletons. The sequencing sample was made of peripheral blood. All receptors come from a man aged 55 to 69 with acute or convalescent COVID-19.

V gene TRBV12-3 or TRBV12-4 combines with J gene TRBJ2-5; no clear D gene. Trimming took 3 bases from V and 5 from J, leaving 4 bases between them. The CDR3 extends over 11 amino acids. CDR3: CASSFGETQYF. Here the CDR3 DNA reads TGTGCCAGCAGTTTCGGGGAGACCCAGTACTTC.

This clone appeared once. Here the CDR3 reads CASSLAAGGPTGELFF. The DNA for the CDR3 is TGCGCCAGCAGCTTGGCAGCAGGGGGCCCCACCGGGGAGCTGTTTTTT. The rearrangement links TRBV5-1 to TRBJ2-2; 8 bases agree with TRBD1. The CDR3 loop spans 16 amino acids. Germline values: CDR1 SGHRS, CDR2 YFSETQ. The V segment lost 0 bases and the J segment 4 bases; nucleotides outside the gene matches: 5. The whole variable domain, remainder taken from reference TRBV5-1 and TRBJ2-2, is KAGVTQTPRYLIKTRGQQVTLSCSPISGHRSVSWYQQTPGQGLQFLFEYFSETQRNKGNFPGRFSGRQFSNSRSEMNVSTLELGDSALYLCASSLAAGGPTGELFFGEGSRLTVL.

This sequence joins TRBV4-2 and TRBJ1-3; 7 bases are a match to TRBD1. The CDR3 covers 14 residues. From germline, CDR1 is LGHNA and CDR2 YNFKEQ. V trimming: 4 bases; J trimming: 1 base; junction bases outside the gene matches: 1. In nucleotides, the CDR3 is TGTGCCAGCAGCCTACAGGGGTCTGGAAACACCATATATTTT. Amino acid sequence: CASSLQGSGNTIYF.

This clone has just a few counts. The rearrangement uses TRBV7-2 and TRBJ2-1; TRBD1 is a possible D gene (6 bases). CDR1 SGHTA and CDR2 FQGNSA come from the germline V gene. Trimming removed 8 bases from V and 9 bases from J, with 20 bases in between. This CDR3 spans 14 amino acids. CDR3 protein: CASLRGRETTEQFF. Here the CDR3 DNA reads TGTGCCAGCCTCAGGGGCAGGGAAACGACTGAGCAGTTCTTC.

V gene TRBV9 combines with J gene TRBJ2-5; TRBD1 aligns across 9 bases. This CDR3 region has 13 residues. CDR1 is SGDLS and CDR2 is YYNGEE in the germline V gene. The V and J ends lost 5 bases and 4 bases, in that order; junction bases with no gene match: 3. CDR3: CASSRTGVETQYF. CDR3 bases: TGTGCCAGCAGTCGGACAGGGGTAGAGACCCAGTACTTC. Looking up the rest from reference TRBV9 and TRBJ2-5 gives the full variable domain: DSGVTQTPKHLITATGQRVTLRCSPRSGDLSVYWYQQSLDQGLQFLIQYYNGEERAKGNILERFSAQQFPDLHSELNLSSLELGDSALYFCASSRTGVETQYFGPGTRLLVL.

This clone was observed a single time. The chain uses TRBV2 and TRBJ2-5; possibly TRBD1 or TRBD2 for D (9 bases each). This CDR3 has 19 amino acids. From germline, CDR1 is SNHLY and CDR2 FYNNEI. The V end was cut by 4 bases, the J end by 2 bases, with 26 bases between. The CDR3, as DNA: TGTGCCAGCAGTGGGACAGGGGTTGAGCTAGCGGGAAGGCAAGAGACCCAGTACTTC. Translating gives CASSGTGVELAGRQETQYF.

The chain's CDR3 is CASSLVSNYYGYTF. The CDR3 coding sequence is TGTGCCAGCAGTTTAGTCTCAAACTACTATGGCTACACCTTC. V and J are TRBV6-6 and TRBJ1-2; no reliable D call. Deletions cut 4 bases from V and 3 bases from J, with 12 bases between. This CDR3 has 14 residues. Germline lookup yields CDR1 MNHNY and CDR2 SVGAGI (reference sequence).

The chain recombines TRBV19 with TRBJ2-1; possible D gene TRBD2, 5 bases. This CDR3 has 15 amino acids. Looked up from germline, CDR1 is LNHDA and CDR2 is SQIVND (reference sequence). V lost 10 bases and J lost 0, with 16 bases in between. CDR3 DNA sequence: TGTGCCACTAACGCGGGTCAGAGCTCCTACAATGAGCAGTTCTTC. It yields the protein CATNAGQSSYNEQFF.

The rearrangement uses TRBV5-1 and TRBJ2-1; 7 bases are a match to TRBD2. The V gene end was trimmed by 4 bases and the J gene end by 7 bases; junction bases not matched to a gene: 8. The V gene's germline CDR1 is SGHRS and CDR2 YFSETQ. The CDR3 totals 14 residues. The CDR3 here is CASSPQTSSNEQFF. CDR3 sequence (DNA): TGCGCCAGCAGCCCCCAGACTAGCTCAAATGAGCAGTTCTTC.

This clone was seen a few times. This chain links TRBV11-1 with TRBJ2-7; D perhaps matches TRBD2 (5 bases). From germline, CDR1 is SGHAT and CDR2 FQDESV (reference sequence). The V end was cut by 5 bases, the J end by 5 bases, with 19 bases between. This CDR3 has 15 amino acids. CDR3 nucleotides: TGTGCCAGCAGCGCAACGGGGTATTACAGTGACGAGCAGTACTTC. It translates to CASSATGYYSDEQYF.

The rearrangement joins TRBV6-5 to TRBJ1-1; D call uncertain. In germline, CDR1 is MNHEY, CDR2 SVGAGI. Trimming stripped 5 bases from V and 5 bases from J, with 15 bases between. The CDR3 loop spans 14 amino acids. The CDR3 spells CASSPLKTGTEAFF. The DNA for the CDR3 is TGTGCCAGCAGTCCTCTGAAGACGGGGACTGAAGCTTTCTTT.

The rearrangement uses TRBV19 and TRBJ2-1, with 7 bases matching TRBD2. CDR1 is LNHDA, CDR2 SQIVND, per germline (reference sequence). The CDR3 contains 17 residues. The V segment lost 3 bases and the J segment 4 bases; nucleotides outside the gene matches: 12. The DNA of the CDR3 is TGTGCCAGTAGTATCAGGGACCTGGCGGGAGTATACAATGAGCAGTTCTTC. Its protein is CASSIRDLAGVYNEQFF.

The CDR3 nucleotides are TGTGCCAGCAGTGCAAGAGGGACTAGCGAGATTCAAGAGACCCAGTACTTC. The encoded protein is CASSARGTSEIQETQYF. J is TRBJ2-5 and V is TRBV6-1, with 10 bases fitting TRBD2. The CDR3 has 17 amino acids. The ends lost 4 bases at V and 2 bases at J; junction bases unmatched: 10. Germline V gene data show CDR1 as MNHNS and CDR2 as SASEGT.

J is TRBJ2-3 and V is TRBV5-1, with unresolved D. This CDR3 region has 15 residues. Germline CDR1 reads SGHRS; CDR2 reads YFSETQ. V dropped 0 bases and J dropped 3 bases, with 11 bases sitting between them. The DNA of the CDR3 is TGCGCCAGCAGCTTGGCTGGGCATGGGACAGATACGCAGTATTTT. This sequence encodes CASSLAGHGTDTQYF.

The chain recombines TRBV6-5 with TRBJ2-3, with D possibly being TRBD1 (6 bases). The CDR3 extends over 13 amino acids. V dropped 4 bases and J dropped 2 bases, with 7 bases sitting between them. Germline V gene data show CDR1 as MNHEY and CDR2 as SVGAGI. This CDR3 is CASSWDNTDTQYF. CDR3 DNA: TGTGCCAGCAGTTGGGACAACACAGATACGCAGTATTTT.

The chain couples TRBV9 to TRBJ2-3; TRBD2 matches at 8 bases. Trimming removed 3 bases from V and 6 bases from J; junction bases left unmatched: 0. The germline V gene has CDR1 SGDLS and CDR2 YYNGEE. The CDR3 spans 12 residues. The CDR3 sequence is CASSAGGDTQYF. Here the CDR3 DNA reads TGTGCCAGCAGCGCGGGGGGGGATACGCAGTATTTT.

The chain joins TRBV9 to TRBJ2-2; 13 nucleotides match TRBD2. The V gene's germline CDR1 is SGDLS and CDR2 YYNGEE. The CDR3 covers 17 residues. The V segment lost 4 bases and the J segment 1 base; nucleotides outside the gene matches: 4. In DNA form, the CDR3 reads TGTGCCAGCAGCTTCGGACTAGCGGGAGAGAACACCGGGGAGCTGTTTTTT. Protein product: CASSFGLAGENTGELFF.

The V call is TRBV5-1, the J call TRBJ1-2; 7 bases map to TRBD1. Germline values: CDR1 SGHRS, CDR2 YFSETQ. The CDR3 is 12 residues long. The trim removed 5 bases at V and 6 bases at J, leaving 4 bases unmatched. Here the CDR3 DNA reads TGCGCCAGCAGTCCAACAGGGGATGGCTACACCTTC. This encodes CASSPTGDGYTF.

The V and J genes are TRBV11-3 and TRBJ2-5; 11 nucleotides align to TRBD2. Germline CDR1 and CDR2: SGHNT and YENEEA. V was clipped by 5 bases and J by 1 base; unmatched bases: 6. There are 16 residues in the CDR3. The CDR3 bases are TGTGCCAGCAGCCACGGGACTAGCGGCCCCCAAGAGACCCAGTACTTC. Residues: CASSHGTSGPQETQYF.

The chain links TRBV12-2 to TRBJ1-1; TRBD1, the table's D call, was not compared with the DNA. TRBV12-2 counts as a pseudogene. The CDR3 contains 15 residues. The chain's CDR3 is CASRPGQGLNTEAFF. The CDR3 DNA reads as TGTGCAAGTCGCCCCGGACAGGGCTTGAACACTGAAGCTTTCTTT.

The CDR3 coding sequence is TGTGCCAGTAGTATAGTAGTCGGTAACTATGGCTACACCTTC. It is translated as CASSIVVGNYGYTF. V and J are TRBV19 and TRBJ1-2; no definite D call. The CDR3 has 14 residues. Germline V CDR1 and CDR2: LNHDA, SQIVND (reference sequence). V dropped 1 base and J dropped 1 base, with 7 bases sitting between them. The full variable domain, with the rest looked up from reference TRBV19 and TRBJ1-2, is DGGITQSPKYLFRKEGQNVTLSCEQNLNHDAMYWYRQDPGQGLRLIYYSQIVNDFQKGDIAEGYSVSREKKESFPLTVTSAQKNPTAFYLCASSIVVGNYGYTFGSGTRLTVV.

The rearrangement joins TRBV15 to TRBJ1-4, with a tentative D call TRBD1 (5 bases). Germline CDR1 LNHNV, CDR2 YYDKDF (reference sequence). Trimming pared 0 bases from V and 7 bases from J, leaving 15 bases between. CDR3 size: 16 residues. DNA for the CDR3: TGTGCCACCAGCAGAGATTTGACAGAGCTGGGTGAAAAACTGTTTTTT. It encodes CATSRDLTELGEKLFF.

The J gene is TRBJ2-7, the V gene TRBV28; TRBD2 is a possible D gene (5 bases). V lost 6 bases and J lost 2, with 20 bases in between. The length of the CDR3 is 16 residues. Germline CDR1 is MDHEN and CDR2 is SYDVKM. CDR3 in DNA: TGTGCCAGCAGCAGTACCCCTGGGAGATCCACCTACGAGCAGTACGTC. Its protein is CASSSTPGRSTYEQYV.

J is TRBJ1-5 and V is TRBV6-5, with unresolved D. CDR3 length equals 13 residues. The germline V gene encodes CDR1 MNHEY and CDR2 SVGAGI. With 6 bases removed from V and 7 bases from J, the gap between germline ends came to 13 bases. The CDR3 reads CASSWSRRQPQHF. CDR3 nucleotides: TGTGCCAGCAGCTGGTCGAGGAGGCAGCCCCAGCATTTT.

For the CDR3, the DNA is TGTGCCAGCAGTCCCTCAGGTCGGGGCTACACCTTC. Amino acid sequence: CASSPSGRGYTF. V gene TRBV12-3 or TRBV12-4 combines with J gene TRBJ1-2; D unresolved. The CDR3 sequence is 12 residues long. Trimming removed 5 bases from V and 8 bases from J, with 12 bases in between.

This clone occurred a few times. The chain recombines TRBV7-9 with TRBJ2-7; D is perhaps TRBD2 (6 bases). The CDR3 has 13 residues. From germline, CDR1 is SEHNR and CDR2 FQNEAQ (reference sequence). Trimming took 5 bases from V and 6 from J, leaving 14 bases between them. As DNA, the CDR3 is TGTGCCAGCAGCCCCGGGGGATGGGGCGAGCAGTACTTC. Protein product: CASSPGGWGEQYF.

The chain combines TRBV5-4 with TRBJ1-1, with TRBD1 matching over 10 bases. The V gene's germline CDR1 is SGHNT and CDR2 YYREEE (reference sequence). This CDR3 has 17 amino acids. V lost 2 bases, J lost 0 bases, and 7 bases stayed unmatched. The CDR3 nucleotides are TGTGCCAGCAGCTTAGGACAGGGGGTTCGGATGAACACTGAAGCTTTCTTT. Translation gives CASSLGQGVRMNTEAFF.

The rearrangement joins TRBV6-2 or TRBV6-3 to TRBJ2-2, with 7 nucleotides matching TRBD2. Losses at the gene ends were 4 bases for V and 10 bases for J; bases not matched to a gene: 18. The CDR3 length is 17 residues. Germline CDR1 is MNHEY and CDR2 is SVGEGT. The CDR3 loop reads CASSSHGLGFRVVELFF. CDR3 coding DNA: TGTGCCAGCAGTTCCCACGGACTAGGGTTCCGTGTCGTGGAGCTGTTTTTT.